This T cell receptor beta chain was documented in a study of T cell changes during pregnancy in multiple sclerosis. TCRdb keeps only in-frame clones here, not all; method: immunoSEQ multiplex PCR. This sample has 60,000 to 65,000 clones; about nine tenths occur once, and the top ten carry less than 2.5%. The clonotype originates from a female donor in good health, enrolled as a control in a pregnancy study. Specimen: peripheral blood, collected in the second trimester of pregnancy.

The CDR3 DNA reads TGTGCCATCAGTACCGGGACTAGCGGAGATACGCAGTATTTT. It specifies CAISTGTSGDTQYF. This sequence joins TRBV10-3 and TRBJ2-3; 11 bases map to TRBD2. CDR1 and CDR2 (germline): ENHRY, SYGVKD. This CDR3 is built from 14 residues. With V trimmed by 5 bases and J by 5 bases, 3 bases remained unmatched.